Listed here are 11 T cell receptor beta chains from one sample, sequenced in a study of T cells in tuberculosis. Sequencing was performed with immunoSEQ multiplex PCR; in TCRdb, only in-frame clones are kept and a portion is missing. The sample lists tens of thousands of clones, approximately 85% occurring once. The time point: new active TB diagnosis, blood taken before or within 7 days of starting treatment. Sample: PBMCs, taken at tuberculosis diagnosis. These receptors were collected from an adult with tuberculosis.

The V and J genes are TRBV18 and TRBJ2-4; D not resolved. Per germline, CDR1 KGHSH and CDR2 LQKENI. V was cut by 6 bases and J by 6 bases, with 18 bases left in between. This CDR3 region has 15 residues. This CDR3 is CASSSNYGWPNIQYF. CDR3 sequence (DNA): TGTGCCAGCTCTTCCAACTACGGGTGGCCAAACATTCAGTACTTC. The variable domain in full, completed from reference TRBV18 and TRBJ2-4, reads NAGVMQNPRHLVRRRGQEARLRCSPMKGHSHVYWYRQLPEEGLKFMVYLQKENIIDESGMPKERFSAEFPKEGPSILRIQQVVRGDSAAYFCASSSNYGWPNIQYFGAGTRLSVL.

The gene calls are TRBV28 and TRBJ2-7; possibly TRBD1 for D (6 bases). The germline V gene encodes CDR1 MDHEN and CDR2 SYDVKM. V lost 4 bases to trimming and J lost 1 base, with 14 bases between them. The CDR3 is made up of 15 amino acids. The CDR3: CASSSPLGASYEQYF. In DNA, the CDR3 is TGTGCCAGCAGTTCCCCGCTGGGGGCGTCCTACGAGCAGTACTTC.

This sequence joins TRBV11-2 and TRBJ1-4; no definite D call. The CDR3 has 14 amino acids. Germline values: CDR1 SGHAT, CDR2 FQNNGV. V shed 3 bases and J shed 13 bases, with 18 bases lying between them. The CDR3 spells CASSFITGPRGLFF. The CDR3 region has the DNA TGTGCCAGCAGCTTCATTACCGGGCCCCGGGGACTGTTTTTT.

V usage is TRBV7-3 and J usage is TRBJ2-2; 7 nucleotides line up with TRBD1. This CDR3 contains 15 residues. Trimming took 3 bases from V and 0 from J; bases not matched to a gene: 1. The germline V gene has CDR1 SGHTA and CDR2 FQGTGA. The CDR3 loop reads CASSFGTANTGELFF. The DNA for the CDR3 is TGTGCCAGCAGCTTTGGGACAGCGAACACCGGGGAGCTGTTTTTT.

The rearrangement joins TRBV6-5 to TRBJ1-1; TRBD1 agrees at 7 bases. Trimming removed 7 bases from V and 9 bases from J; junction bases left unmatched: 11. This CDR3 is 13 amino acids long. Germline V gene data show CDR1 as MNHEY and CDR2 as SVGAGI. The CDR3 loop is CASTKGQLWQAFF. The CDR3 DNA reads TGTGCCAGCACCAAGGGACAGCTCTGGCAAGCTTTCTTT.

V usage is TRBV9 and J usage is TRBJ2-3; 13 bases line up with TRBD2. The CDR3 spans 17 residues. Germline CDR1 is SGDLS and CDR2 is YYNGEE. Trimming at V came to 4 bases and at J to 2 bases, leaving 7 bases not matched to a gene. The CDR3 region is CASSYGLAGALTDTQYF. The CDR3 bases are TGTGCCAGCAGCTATGGACTAGCGGGGGCCCTCACAGATACGCAGTATTTT. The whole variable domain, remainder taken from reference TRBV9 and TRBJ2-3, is DSGVTQTPKHLITATGQRVTLRCSPRSGDLSVYWYQQSLDQGLQFLIQYYNGEERAKGNILERFSAQQFPDLHSELNLSSLELGDSALYFCASSYGLAGALTDTQYFGPGTRLTVL.

CDR3 coding DNA: TGTGCCAGCAGCTTATCGGGGGGCCGGTTCAGCGGGGAGCTGTTTTTT. Translation: CASSLSGGRFSGELFF. The V call is TRBV13, the J call TRBJ2-2; D is perhaps TRBD2 (7 bases). This CDR3 has 16 residues. V was pared by 2 bases and J by 7 bases, with 17 bases between. CDR1 PRHDT and CDR2 FYEKMQ come from the germline V gene (reference sequence).

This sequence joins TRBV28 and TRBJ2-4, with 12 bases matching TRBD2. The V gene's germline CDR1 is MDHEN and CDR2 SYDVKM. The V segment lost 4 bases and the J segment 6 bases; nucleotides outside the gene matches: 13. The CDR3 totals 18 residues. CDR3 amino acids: CASSSTALWTSGVNIQYF. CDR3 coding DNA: TGTGCCAGCAGTTCCACCGCGCTGTGGACTAGCGGGGTAAACATTCAGTACTTC. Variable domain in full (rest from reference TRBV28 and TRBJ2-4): DVKVTQSSRYLVKRTGEKVFLECVQDMDHENMFWYRQDPGLGLRLIYFSYDVKMKEKGDIPEGYSVSREKKERFSLILESASTNQTSMYLCASSSTALWTSGVNIQYFGAGTRLSVL.

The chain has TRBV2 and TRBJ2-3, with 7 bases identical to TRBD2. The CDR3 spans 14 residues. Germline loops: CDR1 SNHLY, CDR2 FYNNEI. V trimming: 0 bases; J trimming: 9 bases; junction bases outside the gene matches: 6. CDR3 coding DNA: TGTGCCAGCAGTGAAGCGCTTTTGCGGGGGACGCAGTATTTT. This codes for CASSEALLRGTQYF.

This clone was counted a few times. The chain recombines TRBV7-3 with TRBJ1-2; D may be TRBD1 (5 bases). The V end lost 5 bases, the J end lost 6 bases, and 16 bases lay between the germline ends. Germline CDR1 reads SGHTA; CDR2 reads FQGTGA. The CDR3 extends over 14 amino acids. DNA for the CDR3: TGTGCCAGCAGCGAGACAGTAAGGGCCCATGGCTACACCTTC. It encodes CASSETVRAHGYTF. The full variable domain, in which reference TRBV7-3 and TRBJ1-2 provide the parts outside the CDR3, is GAGVSQTPSNKVTEKGKYVELRCDPISGHTALYWYRQSLGQGPEFLIYFQGTGAADDSGLPNDRFFAVRPEGSVSTLKIQRTERGDSAVYLCASSETVRAHGYTFGSGTRLTVV.

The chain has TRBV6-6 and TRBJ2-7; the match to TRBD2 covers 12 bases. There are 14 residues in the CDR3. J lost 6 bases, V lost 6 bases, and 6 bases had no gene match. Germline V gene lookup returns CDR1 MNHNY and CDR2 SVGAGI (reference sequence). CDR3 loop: CASRRTSGDGEQYF. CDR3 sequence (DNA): TGTGCCAGCAGGCGGACTAGCGGGGATGGCGAGCAGTACTTC.